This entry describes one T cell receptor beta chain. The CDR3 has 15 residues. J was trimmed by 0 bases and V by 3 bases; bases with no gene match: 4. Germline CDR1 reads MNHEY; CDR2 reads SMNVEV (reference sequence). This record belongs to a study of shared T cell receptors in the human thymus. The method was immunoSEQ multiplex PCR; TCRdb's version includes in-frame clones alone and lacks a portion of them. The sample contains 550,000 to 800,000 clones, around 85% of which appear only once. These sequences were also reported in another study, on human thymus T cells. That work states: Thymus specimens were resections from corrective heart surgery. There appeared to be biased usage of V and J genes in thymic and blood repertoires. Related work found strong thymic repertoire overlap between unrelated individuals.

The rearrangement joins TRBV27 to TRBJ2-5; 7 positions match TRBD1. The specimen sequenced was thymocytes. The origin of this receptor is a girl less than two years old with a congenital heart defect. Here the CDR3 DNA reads TGTGCCAGCAGTTTTCCAGGGGGTAACCAAGAGACCCAGTACTTC. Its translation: CASSFPGGNQETQYF.